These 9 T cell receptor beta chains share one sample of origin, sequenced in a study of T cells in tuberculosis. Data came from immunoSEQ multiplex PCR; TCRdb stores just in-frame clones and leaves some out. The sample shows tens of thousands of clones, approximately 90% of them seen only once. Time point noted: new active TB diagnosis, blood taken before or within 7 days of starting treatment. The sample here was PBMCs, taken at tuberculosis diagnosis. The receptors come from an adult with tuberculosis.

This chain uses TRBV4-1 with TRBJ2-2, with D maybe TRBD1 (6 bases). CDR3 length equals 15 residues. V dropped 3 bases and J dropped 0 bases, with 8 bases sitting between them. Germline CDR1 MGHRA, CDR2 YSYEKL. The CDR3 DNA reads TGCGCCAGCAGCCAGTCAGGGGCGAACACCGGGGAGCTGTTTTTT. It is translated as CASSQSGANTGELFF.

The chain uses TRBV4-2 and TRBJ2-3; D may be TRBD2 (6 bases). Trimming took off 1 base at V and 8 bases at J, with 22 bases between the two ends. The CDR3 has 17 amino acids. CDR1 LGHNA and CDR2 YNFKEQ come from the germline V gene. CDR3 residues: CASSQGGTLAVQSTQYF. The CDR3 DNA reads TGTGCCAGCAGCCAAGGAGGGACTCTCGCGGTTCAGAGTACGCAGTATTTT.

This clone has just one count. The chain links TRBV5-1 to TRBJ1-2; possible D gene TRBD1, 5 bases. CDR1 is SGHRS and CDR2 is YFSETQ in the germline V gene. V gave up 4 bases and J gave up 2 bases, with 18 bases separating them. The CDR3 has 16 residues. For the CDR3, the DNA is TGCGCCAGCAGCCGTGCATCCGGGGGAGCCAACTATGGCTACACCTTC. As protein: CASSRASGGANYGYTF.

The CDR3: CASSLEGAKGAEAFF. The CDR3 coding sequence is TGTGCCAGCAGCTTGGAAGGGGCTAAGGGCGCTGAAGCTTTCTTT. The genes are TRBV5-4 and TRBJ1-1, with D possibly TRBD1 on 5 matching bases. The ends were cut back, 0 bases at V and 6 bases at J, with 15 bases in the middle. The CDR3 covers 15 residues. Germline CDR1 SGHNT, CDR2 YYREEE (reference sequence).

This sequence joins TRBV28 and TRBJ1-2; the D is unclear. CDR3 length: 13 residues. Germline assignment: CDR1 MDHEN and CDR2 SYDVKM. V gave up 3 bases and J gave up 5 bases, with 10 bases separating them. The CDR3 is CASSLPGFYGYTF. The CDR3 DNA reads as TGTGCCAGCAGTTTGCCGGGATTTTATGGCTACACCTTC.

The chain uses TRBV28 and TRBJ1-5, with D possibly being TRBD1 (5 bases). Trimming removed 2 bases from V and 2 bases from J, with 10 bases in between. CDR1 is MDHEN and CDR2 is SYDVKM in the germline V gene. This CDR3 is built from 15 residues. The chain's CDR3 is CASSLVGGGNQPQHF. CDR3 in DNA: TGTGCCAGCAGTTTAGTTGGGGGGGGCAATCAGCCCCAGCATTTT.

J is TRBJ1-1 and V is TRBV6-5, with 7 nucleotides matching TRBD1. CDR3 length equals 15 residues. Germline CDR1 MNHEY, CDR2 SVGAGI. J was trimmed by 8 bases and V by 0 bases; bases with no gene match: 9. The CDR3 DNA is TGTGCCAGCAGTTACTCTCCAAGGACAGGAGGCGAAGCTTTCTTT. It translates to CASSYSPRTGGEAFF.

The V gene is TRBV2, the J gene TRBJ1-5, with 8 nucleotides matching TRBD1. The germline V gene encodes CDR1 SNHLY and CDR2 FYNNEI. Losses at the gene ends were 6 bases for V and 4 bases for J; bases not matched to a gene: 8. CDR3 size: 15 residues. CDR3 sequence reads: CASRDRQGWNQPQHF. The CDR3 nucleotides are TGTGCCAGCAGGGATAGACAGGGGTGGAATCAGCCCCAGCATTTT.

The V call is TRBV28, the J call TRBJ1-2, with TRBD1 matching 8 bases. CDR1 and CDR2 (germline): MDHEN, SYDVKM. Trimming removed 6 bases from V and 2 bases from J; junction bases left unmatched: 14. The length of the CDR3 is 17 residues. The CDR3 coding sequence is TGTGCCAGCAGGATAGGGGGGGGGACAGGAGAAAACTATGGCTACACCTTC. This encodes CASRIGGGTGENYGYTF.